These T cell receptor beta chains were read from a single sample in a study of shared T cell receptors in the human thymus. Generated by immunoSEQ multiplex PCR, the TCRdb table keeps only in-frame clones and is missing some. The sample lists about 710,000 clones; around 87% were seen once. These data were likewise used in another study, on human thymus T cells.

The sample comprised thymocytes. The receptor set was obtained from a boy in the first two years of life with a congenital heart defect. Both conserved end residues are part of each CDR3. The D gene is left open where the match is weak. Clone size is stated in some rows and not others, as once, few, many or a class when expanded.

-	TRBD1	16	TRBJ1-2	TRBV15	CATSRTRTGGGGGYTF	TGTGCCACCAGCAGGACGAGGACAGGGGGAGGTGGTGGCTACACCTTC
-	TRBD1	15	TRBJ2-2	TRBV7-9	CASSLEGQGTGELFF	TGTGCCAGCAGCTTAGAGGGACAGGGCACCGGGGAGCTGTTTTTT
-	-	16	TRBJ2-3	TRBV5-1	CASSPWGEAFTDTQYF	TGCGCCAGCAGCCCGTGGGGGGAGGCCTTCACAGATACGCAGTATTTT
-	-	13	TRBJ2-1	TRBV28	CASSLSRYNEQFF	TGTGCCAGCAGTTTATCCCGTTACAATGAGCAGTTCTTC
-	-	12	TRBJ1-2	TRBV7-2	CASSLSVGGYTF	TGTGCCAGCAGCTTAAGCGTGGGTGGCTACACCTTC
-	TRBD2	17	TRBJ2-1	TRBV10-3	CAISRTSGETSYNEQFF	TGTGCCATCAGCCGGACTAGCGGGGAAACCTCCTACAATGAGCAGTTCTTC
-	TRBD1	13	TRBJ1-2	TRBV5-1	CASRPETGFGYTF	TGCGCCAGCAGGCCGGAGACAGGGTTTGGCTACACCTTC
-	TRBD2	17	TRBJ2-1	TRBV19	CASRAGLAGGPYNEQFF	TGTGCCAGTAGAGCCGGACTAGCGGGAGGACCCTACAATGAGCAGTTCTTC
few	-	18	TRBJ2-7	TRBV28	CASSLHHLLRDLSYEQYF	TGTGCCAGCAGTTTACACCATCTTTTGAGGGACTTGTCCTACGAGCAGTACTTC
-	TRBD2	14	TRBJ2-1	TRBV28	CASISGRSYNEQFF	TGTGCCAGCATTAGCGGGAGGTCCTACAATGAGCAGTTCTTC
-	-	16	TRBJ2-5	TRBV5-8	CASSSEGAGRQETQYF	TGTGCCAGCAGCTCGGAGGGCGCGGGTCGGCAGGAGACCCAGTACTTC
-	TRBD1	18	TRBJ1-6	TRBV5-6	CASSLTDRGVSYNSPLHF	TGTGCCAGCAGCCTAACGGACAGGGGAGTGTCCTATAATTCACCCCTCCACTTT
-	-	15	TRBJ2-3	TRBV10-3	CAISVEQGPTDTQYF	TGTGCCATCAGTGTCGAACAGGGACCCACAGATACGCAGTATTTT
-	TRBD1	16	TRBJ2-7	TRBV4-1	CASSQGTGVRLYEQYF	TGCGCCAGCAGCCAAGGTACAGGGGTCCGCCTCTACGAGCAGTACTTC
-	TRBD1	15	TRBJ2-5	TRBV14	CASSLGRGRQETQYF	TGTGCCAGCAGCCTGGGCAGGGGGCGCCAAGAGACCCAGTACTTC
once	TRBD1	13	TRBJ1-1	TRBV6-5	CASRSDREDEAFF	TGTGCCAGCAGATCGGACAGGGAGGATGAAGCTTTCTTT
-	TRBD2	14	TRBJ2-1	TRBV29-1	CSVETSGSYNEQFF	TGCAGCGTTGAGACTAGCGGCTCCTACAATGAGCAGTTCTTC
-	TRBD2	16	TRBJ2-1	TRBV11-3	CASSLESSGRDNEQFF	TGTGCCAGCAGCTTAGAAAGCAGCGGGAGAGACAATGAGCAGTTCTTC
once	-	12	TRBJ1-1	TRBV5-1	CASSLQGSEAFF	TGCGCCAGCAGCTTACAGGGTTCGGAAGCTTTCTTT
once	-	17	TRBJ2-7	TRBV4-3	CASSQDRSTGAPHEQYF	TGCGCCAGCAGCCAAGATCGATCAACGGGAGCCCCCCACGAGCAGTACTTC
-	-	15	TRBJ1-2	TRBV5-4	CASSLGAQVNYGYTF	TGTGCCAGCAGCTTGGGGGCACAGGTTAACTATGGCTACACCTTC
-	-	15	TRBJ2-3	TRBV5-1	CASTVEAGRWDAQYF	TGCGCCAGCACCGTAGAGGCGGGTCGGTGGGATGCGCAGTATTTT
-	TRBD2	16	TRBJ2-7	TRBV4-3	CASSQASGDNSYEQYF	TGCGCCAGCAGCCAAGCTAGCGGGGATAACTCCTACGAGCAGTACTTC
-	-	18	TRBJ1-5	TRBV2	CASSEFFLIGEEDQPQHF	TGTGCCAGCAGTGAATTTTTCCTAATTGGTGAGGAAGATCAGCCCCAGCATTTT
-	-	15	TRBJ2-4	TRBV28	CASSLAPLAKNIQYF	TGTGCCAGCAGTTTAGCGCCCCTAGCCAAAAACATTCAGTACTTC
-	TRBD1	16	TRBJ1-2	TRBV28	CASSQDRGPNSGGYTF	TGTGCCAGCAGTCAAGACAGGGGGCCTAACTCGGGGGGCTACACCTTC
-	TRBD1	18	TRBJ1-1	TRBV27	CASSLLGRGRQQDTEAFF	TGTGCCAGCAGTTTACTGGGCAGGGGGCGGCAGCAGGACACTGAAGCTTTCTTT
-	-	15	TRBJ1-1	TRBV25-1	CASSLGGRPNTEAFF	TGTGCCAGCAGTCTTGGTGGCAGGCCGAACACTGAAGCTTTCTTT
-	-	16	TRBJ1-2	TRBV18	CASSPLRQKFNYGYTF	TGTGCCAGCTCACCACTTCGTCAGAAATTTAACTATGGCTACACCTTC
-	-	12	TRBJ1-4	TRBV15	CATSRDREKLFF	TGTGCCACCAGCAGAGACAGGGAAAAACTGTTTTTT
-	TRBD1	16	TRBJ2-1	TRBV13	CASSLHTGARFNEQFF	TGTGCCAGCAGCCTCCATACAGGGGCGAGATTCAATGAGCAGTTCTTC
-	-	13	TRBJ1-2	TRBV15	CATSRGGVYGYTF	TGTGCCACCAGCAGAGGGGGGGTATATGGCTACACCTTC
once	TRBD2	16	TRBJ2-7	TRBV7-8	CASSFHILAENYEQYF	TGTGCCAGCAGCTTCCACATACTAGCGGAGAACTACGAGCAGTACTTC
-	TRBD1	16	TRBJ1-2	TRBV10-3	CAIQGRDRYFNYGYTF	TGTGCCATCCAGGGTAGGGACAGATATTTTAACTATGGCTACACCTTC
-	TRBD2	15	TRBJ2-7	TRBV7-2	CASSLGDGGDYEQYF	TGTGCCAGCAGCTTAGGGGATGGGGGGGACTACGAGCAGTACTTC
-	-	17	TRBJ2-7	TRBV25-1	CASSEWKEGKSSYEQYF	TGTGCCAGCAGTGAATGGAAAGAGGGAAAGAGCTCCTACGAGCAGTACTTC
-	-	15	TRBJ2-7	TRBV7-8	CASSPPTTGSYEQYF	TGTGCCAGCAGTCCTCCGACGACTGGTTCCTACGAGCAGTACTTC
-	TRBD2	16	TRBJ2-1	TRBV7-2	CASSLAVSGGYNEQFF	TGTGCCAGCAGCTTAGCGGTTAGCGGGGGTTACAATGAGCAGTTCTTC
-	-	16	TRBJ1-5	TRBV19	CASSISQGRVDQPQHF	TGTGCCAGTAGTATTAGTCAGGGCAGGGTAGACCAGCCCCAGCATTTT
few	TRBD2	15	TRBJ2-7	TRBV7-2	CASSTPTGGSHEQYF	TGTGCCAGCAGCACCCCTACTGGCGGGAGCCACGAGCAGTACTTC
-	TRBD2	19	TRBJ2-1	TRBV4-3	CASSQGRARLAGGRNEQFF	TGCGCCAGCAGCCAAGGTAGGGCAAGACTAGCGGGGGGACGGAATGAGCAGTTCTTC
-	-	15	TRBJ1-3	TRBV14	CASSQVGESGNTIYF	TGTGCCAGCAGCCAAGTTGGAGAGTCCGGAAACACCATATATTTT
-	TRBD2	15	TRBJ2-7	TRBV27	CASSRGTSGDYEQYF	TGTGCCAGCAGCCGTGGGACTAGCGGAGATTACGAGCAGTACTTC
-	TRBD2	17	TRBJ2-4	TRBV10-2	CASAKPSGALAKNIQYF	TGCGCCAGCGCTAAGCCTAGCGGGGCACTAGCCAAAAACATTCAGTACTTC
-	-	18	TRBJ2-7	TRBV5-1	CASSFGQGKQMDSYEQYF	TGCGCCAGCAGCTTTGGGCAGGGGAAGCAAATGGACTCCTACGAGCAGTACTTC
-	TRBD1	15	TRBJ2-2	TRBV6-1	CASSPGQWYVGELFF	TGTGCCAGCAGCCCGGGACAGTGGTATGTCGGGGAGCTGTTTTTT
-	-	14	TRBJ2-7	TRBV15	CATSRPGSGDEQYF	TGTGCCACCAGCAGACCAGGTTCAGGGGACGAGCAGTACTTC
-	-	13	TRBJ1-2	TRBV19	CASSIPGADGYTF	TGTGCCAGTAGTATACCGGGAGCCGATGGCTACACCTTC
-	-	12	TRBJ2-2	TRBV5-1	CASSLRPGELFF	TGCGCCAGCAGCTTGCGTCCCGGGGAGCTGTTTTTT
-	-	16	TRBJ1-1	TRBV5-1	CASSLVQGLVNTEAFF	TGCGCCAGCAGCTTGGTTCAGGGGCTAGTGAACACTGAAGCTTTCTTT
-	-	15	TRBJ1-1	TRBV21-1	CASNSTGTGNTEAFF	TGTGCCAGCAACTCTACCGGGACAGGGAACACTGAAGCTTTCTTT
-	TRBD1	14	TRBJ2-1	TRBV9	CASSVTGNHNEQFF	TGTGCCAGCAGCGTGACAGGGAACCACAATGAGCAGTTCTTC
-	TRBD1	18	TRBJ1-5	TRBV5-8	CASSLEGTDNYSNQPQHF	TGTGCCAGCAGCTTGGAAGGGACAGATAATTATAGCAATCAGCCCCAGCATTTT
once	-	12	TRBJ2-7	TRBV30	CAWSSQGYEQYF	TGTGCCTGGAGTTCACAGGGTTACGAGCAGTACTTC
few	-	16	TRBJ1-4	TRBV4-1	CASSHAETATNEKLFF	TGCGCCAGCAGCCACGCAGAGACAGCAACTAATGAAAAACTGTTTTTT
few	-	13	TRBJ1-1	TRBV10-1	CASSVIPGHEAFF	TGCGCCAGCAGTGTGATCCCTGGACATGAAGCTTTCTTT
-	TRBD2	13	TRBJ2-3	TRBV19	CATGLACTDTQYF	TGTGCCACGGGACTAGCTTGCACAGATACGCAGTATTTT